One and the same sample provided the 19 T cell receptor beta chains below, sequenced in a study of metastatic and nonmetastatic thyroid tumors. TCRdb reprocessed the PCR reads via MiXCR. Counted here are 5,500 or so clones, about 30% occurring once; the ten biggest clones make up approximately 40%. Before thyroid surgery, none of the patients had received any treatment. The source material was adjacent normal tissue. These receptors came from a male donor with papillary thyroid cancer or a benign thyroid nodule (not recorded which). Some clones in this sample may be carry-over from other donors' samples.

In this sample, this clone turned up a few times. CDR3 sequence (DNA): TGCAGTTGCTTTGCGGGAGGAACCCAGAACAATGAGCAGTTCTTC. Amino acid sequence: CSCFAGGTQNNEQFF. The rearrangement uses TRBV20-1 and TRBJ2-1; 8 bases align to TRBD2. This CDR3 contains 15 residues. The germline CDR1 and CDR2 sequences are DFQATT and SNEGSKA (reference sequence). With 8 bases clipped from V and 5 bases from J, the junction kept 14 bases outside the gene matches.

The sample holds a few counts of this clone. The gene calls are TRBV9 and TRBJ2-1; 10 nucleotides line up with TRBD2. The CDR3 is 15 amino acids. The V segment lost 3 bases and the J segment 7 bases; nucleotides outside the gene matches: 7. Germline lookup yields CDR1 SGDLS and CDR2 YYNGEE. The CDR3 is CASSAGLAGDNEQFF. The DNA of the CDR3 is TGTGCCAGCAGCGCGGGGCTAGCGGGAGATAATGAGCAGTTCTTC.

About this clone itself: A read error may produce the germline difference seen at one junction end. The chain employs TRBV6-5 and TRBJ2-1; 7 bases agree with TRBD2. The CDR3 loop spans 16 amino acids. Germline CDR1 and CDR2: MNHEY and SVGAGI. Here the CDR3 reads CSSSRTSWGGWGEQFF. The CDR3, as DNA: TGTTCCAGCAGCCGCACGAGCTGGGGGGGTTGGGGTGAGCAGTTCTTC.

The J gene is TRBJ2-1, the V gene TRBV12-3 or TRBV12-4; weak D call: TRBD1 (5 bases). The CDR3 runs to 12 residues. V shed 6 bases and J shed 6 bases, with 9 bases lying between them. CDR3 bases: TGTGCCAGCAGGACAGCCGGCAATGAGCAGTTCTTC. It specifies CASRTAGNEQFF.

For this clone: At one boundary the junction diverges from the germline segment, which might be a read error. The genes are TRBV4-1 and TRBJ2-1; D unresolved. From germline, CDR1 is MGHRA and CDR2 YSYEKL. The CDR3 covers 16 residues. CDR3 protein: CASSLPKGRLSNEQFF. In DNA, the CDR3 is TGCGCCAGCAGCCTCCCTAAGGGTCGACTCTCCAATGAACAGTTCTTC.

CDR3 sequence (DNA): TGCAGCGTTGTCTCGGACAGCTCCTACGAGCAGTACTTC. Protein sequence: CSVVSDSSYEQYF. The chain couples TRBV29-1 to TRBJ2-7, with D possibly TRBD1 on 6 matching bases. Trimming stripped 4 bases from V and 0 bases from J, with 10 bases between. This CDR3 has 13 amino acids. Per the germline V gene, CDR1 is SQVTM and CDR2 is ANQGSEA.

The rearrangement joins TRBV24-1 to TRBJ1-2; 7 positions match TRBD1. J lost 7 bases, V lost 4 bases, and 5 bases had no gene match. The germline gives CDR1 KGHDR, CDR2 SFDVKD. This CDR3 has 13 amino acids. The CDR3 nucleotides read TGTGCCACCAGTGAAGGGACAGAGAGTGGCTACACCTTC. Amino acid sequence: CATSEGTESGYTF.

In nucleotides, the CDR3 is TGTGCCAGCAGGACCGACGCCTGGGTTAACTATGGCTACACCTTC. Translating gives CASRTDAWVNYGYTF. The rearrangement joins TRBV2 to TRBJ1-2; no clear D gene. CDR3 size: 15 residues. Germline V lookup: CDR1 SNHLY, CDR2 FYNNEI. Deletions cut 6 bases from V and 1 base from J, with 15 bases between.

J is TRBJ1-3 and V is TRBV2; weak D call: TRBD1 (6 bases). Germline CDR1 is SNHLY and CDR2 is FYNNEI. V lost 4 bases, J lost 1 base, and 14 bases lay in between. The CDR3 has 16 amino acids. CDR3 region: CASSGFGQSSGNTIYF. CDR3 sequence (DNA): TGTGCCAGCAGTGGCTTCGGACAGTCATCTGGAAACACCATATATTTT.

Only a few counts were recorded for this clone. V is TRBV6-5 and J is TRBJ1-1; 12 positions match TRBD1. V lost 4 bases, J lost 0 bases, and 3 bases stayed unmatched. This CDR3 comprises 16 residues. CDR1 and CDR2 (germline): MNHEY, SVGAGI. The CDR3 DNA is TGTGCCAGCAGTTTGGGGACAGGGGGCATGAACACTGAAGCTTTCTTT. Translated: CASSLGTGGMNTEAFF.

This clone was observed a handful of times. As DNA, the CDR3 is TGTGCCAGTAGTATTGGGAATGTCAATGAGCAGTTCTTC. Its translation: CASSIGNVNEQFF. The V and J genes are TRBV19 and TRBJ2-1; D call uncertain. With 3 bases removed from V and 6 bases from J, the gap between germline ends came to 9 bases. Germline CDR1 and CDR2: LNHDA and SQIVND (reference sequence). This CDR3 is built from 13 residues.

The sample holds a few counts of this clone. The gene calls are TRBV6-4 and TRBJ1-2; weak D call: TRBD1 (5 bases). V lost 3 bases to trimming and J lost 8 bases, with 13 bases between them. There are 13 residues in the CDR3. CDR1 and CDR2 (germline): MRHNA, SNTAGT. CDR3 coding DNA: TGTGCCAGCAGTGAGGGGGGTAAAACGGGCTACACCTTC. Its protein product is CASSEGGKTGYTF.

This clone was recorded a few times. The V and J genes are TRBV6-1 and TRBJ1-1, with D perhaps TRBD1 (6 bases). The CDR3 totals 16 residues. The V and J ends lost 4 bases and 4 bases respectively, with 19 bases between them. Germline V gene lookup returns CDR1 MNHNS and CDR2 SASEGT. The CDR3 nucleotides are TGTGCCAGCAGTGCCCGCGGGGGGGGCGCGGTCACTGAAGCTTTCTTT. Translated, it gives CASSARGGGAVTEAFF.

This sequence joins TRBV7-3 and TRBJ2-7; 9 bases agree with TRBD1. This CDR3 region has 15 residues. Germline loops: CDR1 SGHTA, CDR2 FQGTGA. With 3 bases clipped from V and 4 bases from J, the junction kept 7 bases outside the gene matches. The CDR3 here is CASSFPRDREYEQYF. CDR3 bases: TGTGCCAGCAGCTTCCCCCGGGACAGGGAGTACGAGCAGTACTTC.

There are a few counts of this clone. The chain recombines TRBV19 with TRBJ1-5; 7 bases align to TRBD1. This CDR3 is 15 amino acids long. Germline V gene lookup returns CDR1 LNHDA and CDR2 SQIVND (reference sequence). J lost 3 bases, V lost 7 bases, and 9 bases had no gene match. This chain's CDR3 is CASTLQGETNQPQHF. CDR3 DNA: TGTGCCAGTACGCTGCAGGGGGAGACCAATCAGCCCCAGCATTTT.

This clone is medium-sized in the sample. The same CDR3 arises from other DNA sequences in this sample as well. The V call is TRBV29-1, the J call TRBJ2-7; D call uncertain. The CDR3 loop spans 11 amino acids. Germline V CDR1 and CDR2: SQVTM, ANQGSEA. Trimming left V 7 bases short and J 3 bases short, with 10 bases between. Here the CDR3 DNA reads TGCAGCGCGGGCGTGGGCTACGAGCAGTACTTC. The encoded protein is CSAGVGYEQYF.

This clone was observed a handful of times. The chain carries TRBV6-1 and TRBJ2-5; TRBD1 is a possible D gene (6 bases). V was shortened by 5 bases and J by 2 bases, with 15 bases between the two germline ends. Germline lookup yields CDR1 MNHNS and CDR2 SASEGT. The CDR3 is made up of 15 amino acids. DNA of the CDR3: TGTGCCAGCAGTCCGCTTGGGGGCCCTCAAGAGACCCAGTACTTC. Protein: CASSPLGGPQETQYF.

In its sample, this clone was seen a few times. Other DNA sequences in the same sample also yield this CDR3. J is TRBJ2-7 and V is TRBV6-1; 9 nucleotides line up with TRBD1. There are 14 residues in the CDR3. The germline V gene has CDR1 MNHNS and CDR2 SASEGT. V shed 7 bases, J shed 0 bases, and the junction held 4 bases outside the gene matches. Written as DNA, the CDR3 is TGTGCCAGCATGGGACAGGGTAACTCCTACGAGCAGTACTTC. Its protein product is CASMGQGNSYEQYF.

As concerns this clone: Relative to the germline gene, one junction end is altered; a read error may explain this. V and J are TRBV12-3 or TRBV12-4 and TRBJ2-2; 7 bases fit TRBD1. The CDR3 contains 15 residues. The CDR3 is CASSYTGVHAGELFF. The CDR3 bases are TGTGCCAGCAGCTATACAGGGGTCCACGCCGGCGAGCTGTTTTTT.